Below, one TCR beta chain is given with its context. Its antigen is not yet known. The CDR3, cysteine through phenylalanine, is 14 amino acids long. The DNA sequence is not available. From the germline V gene, CDR1 is MNHNS and CDR2 is SASEGT. These data originate in a study of T cell clusters in autoimmune cytopenias (dated by TCRdb to between 2017 and 2020). About the study as a whole: Among healthy donor controls, the mean age was 56 years, the median age was approximately 64 years, and 22 of 43 were female. Alongside healthy, CLL and autoimmune hepatitis controls, autoimmune cytopenia patients had their peripheral blood TRB and IGH repertoires sequenced at active disease and again during treatment follow-up. For primary cytopenia, the controls were roughly 24 age-matched healthy donors, and for secondary cytopenia, the controls were around 15 age-matched CLL patients. Autoimmune hepatitis repertoires were compared against more than 20 age- and sex-matched healthy donors. The study was designed to test whether a disease-specific immune repertoire signature usable as a blood-based biomarker is carried by autoimmune cytopenia patients. TRB sequencing reached a median depth of about 52,000 reads per sample and yielded a median of roughly 2,500 distinct TRB clonotypes per sample. What the study reported, not specific to this receptor: TRB repertoire shifts, with less even repertoires in secondary cytopenia and CLL, mostly reflected lymphoma bias rather than autoimmunity. The cluster-lack signature was not seen for secondary cytopenia versus CLL, apparently masked by the dominant lymphoma-associated repertoire. Roughly 2.9-fold more exclusive TRB clusters were observed in healthy donors than in active autoimmune hepatitis patients, consistent with an autoimmunity-wide signature. The T cell clusters were defined only in silico, and the functional role of the clusters still needed to be validated experimentally. GLIPH suggested that primary autoimmune cytopenia patients lacked physiological T cell clusters: some 55 clusters were exclusive to healthy donors versus roughly 15 exclusive to patients.

To amplify TRB rearrangements, a touch-down multiplex PCR protocol was run with the TRB-A and TRB-B primer pools combined in a single tube. Two consecutive PCR reactions with Phusion HS II polymerase added Illumina adapters and sample indices to the amplicons. After gel purification with the NucleoSpin Gel and PCR Clean-up kit, the amplicons were quantified by Qubit and checked for quality on an Agilent 2100 Bioanalyzer. Libraries were sequenced on an Illumina MiSeq using 600-cycle, single-indexed, paired-end runs. Per the source publication's procedure: MiXCR version 2.1.12, together with the default MiXCR reference library, was used to align and assemble the TRB reads. Each unique CDR3 nucleotide sequence defined a clone, and only productive sequences with at least two reads were analysed. Alpha-parameterized diversity profiles (alpha 0 to 5), including the Shannon (alpha 1) and Simpson (alpha 2) indices, were computed with an R script to assess repertoire diversity. The tcR package was used to compute combinatorial TRB VJ usage, which was then compared between cohorts by principal component analysis with ade4. Using GLIPH, TCRbeta CDR3s were clustered on pairs of cohorts matched for age and read depth, and a Wilcoxon test was used to compare cluster frequencies. Following reprocessing of the reads by TCRdb, the data hold one row per CDR3 protein sequence and no DNA is available. V and J calls and clone size were set by TCRdb, not the authors. This sample's records show about 7,000 distinct CDR3 sequences. The ten largest clones represent 4% to 6% of the sample.

Per sample, roughly 260 ng of peripheral blood genomic DNA, approximately 38,000 genome equivalents, was used for TRB amplification. These same data were also listed under a study on T cell repertoires in aging, cancer and after chemotherapy. As that second study puts it: Donors were distributed across six age groups ranging from 30 or younger to 70 or older, with at least three individuals included per group. TCR repertoires from healthy donor controls were recorded over periods of several months to years and showed clear clonal overlap between repeated samplings. The complete dataset included about 9.1 million TCR reads. Compared with age-matched healthy donors, untreated patients with hematological or solid cancers had significantly lower TCR diversity and higher clonality in blood. In healthy donors, the drop in TCR diversity with age came mainly from a loss of richness, whereas in cancer patients a loss of evenness also played a part. Median generation probability increased over the chemotherapy interval in both cancer cohorts, suggesting repertoire reconstitution through rebound thymic output. According to the authors, the repertoire data do not allow conclusions to be drawn about immunological memory after chemotherapy. To look at immunoaging and at how T cells reconstitute after chemotherapy, the study profiled TCR beta repertoires in peripheral blood from both healthy donors and cancer patients. Alongside under 100 healthy donors serving as a reference group, the cohort included some 210 cancer patients, of whom some 90 had hematological cancers and 124 had solid cancers. MiXCR versions 2.12 and 3.0.5 were used to process the TRB sequences. The repertoire metrics were Shannon diversity, evenness, clonality (defined as one minus evenness), and alpha-parameterized diversity profiles covering alpha 0 to 5. The IGoR algorithm was used to calculate generation probabilities of clones in the paired pre- and post-chemotherapy samples.

This receptor was taken from a human donor in good health. In this chain, TRBV6-1 is recombined with TRBJ1-6; TCRdb's D call, TRBD1, is unchecked because there is no DNA. The sequenced material came from peripheral blood. The CDR3 region: CASSEDRGGSPLHF.